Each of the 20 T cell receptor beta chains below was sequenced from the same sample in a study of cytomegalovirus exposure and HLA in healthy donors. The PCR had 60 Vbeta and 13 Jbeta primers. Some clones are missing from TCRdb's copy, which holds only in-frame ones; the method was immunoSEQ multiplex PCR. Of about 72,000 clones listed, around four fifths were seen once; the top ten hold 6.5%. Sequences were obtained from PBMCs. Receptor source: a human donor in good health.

CDR3 amino acids: CASSPGGQGFASYGYTF. The DNA for the CDR3 is TGTGCCAGCAGCCCAGGGGGACAGGGATTTGCTAGCTATGGCTACACCTTC. V gene TRBV7-2 combines with J gene TRBJ1-2; TRBD1 matches at 9 bases. The CDR3 extends over 17 amino acids. The trim removed 5 bases at V and 4 bases at J, leaving 14 bases unmatched. Germline V lookup: CDR1 SGHTA, CDR2 FQGNSA.

The CDR3 sequence is CAWSDGTGNEKLFF. The CDR3 DNA sequence: TGTGCCTGGAGTGACGGGACAGGGAATGAAAAACTGTTTTTT. V and J are TRBV30 and TRBJ1-4; 9 bases align to TRBD1. The CDR3 runs 14 residues. CDR1 is GTSNPN, CDR2 SVGIG, per germline (reference sequence). V was clipped by 1 base and J by 5 bases; unmatched bases: 2.

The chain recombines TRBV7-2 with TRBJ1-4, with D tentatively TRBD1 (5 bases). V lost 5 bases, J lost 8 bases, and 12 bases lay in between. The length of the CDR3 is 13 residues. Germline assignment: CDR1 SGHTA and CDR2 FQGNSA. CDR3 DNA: TGTGCCAGCAGCGCGGGGCTAGGGGAAAAACTGTTTTTT. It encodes CASSAGLGEKLFF.

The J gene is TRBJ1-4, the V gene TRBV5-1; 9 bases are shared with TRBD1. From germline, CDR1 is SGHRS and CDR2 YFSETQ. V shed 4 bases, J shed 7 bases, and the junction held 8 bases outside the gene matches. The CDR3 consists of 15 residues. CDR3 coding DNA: TGCGCCAGCAGCCCGGGGACAGGGTGGATTGAAAAACTGTTTTTT. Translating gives CASSPGTGWIEKLFF.

In nucleotides, the CDR3 is TGTGCCAGCAGTTTAACAGTGGTGTATGGCTACACCTTC. Translation: CASSLTVVYGYTF. The chain recombines TRBV27 with TRBJ1-2; D is undetermined. This CDR3 region has 13 residues. Germline CDR1 reads MNHEY; CDR2 reads SMNVEV (reference sequence). Trimming stripped 2 bases from V and 5 bases from J, with 9 bases between.

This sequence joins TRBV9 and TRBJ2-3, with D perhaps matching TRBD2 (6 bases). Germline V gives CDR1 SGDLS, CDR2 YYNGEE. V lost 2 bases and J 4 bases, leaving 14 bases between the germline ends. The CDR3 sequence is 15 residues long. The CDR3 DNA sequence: TGTGCCAGCAGCGTTTTTAGCGGTGCGCCAGATACGCAGTATTTT. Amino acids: CASSVFSGAPDTQYF. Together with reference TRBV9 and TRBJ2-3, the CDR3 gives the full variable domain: DSGVTQTPKHLITATGQRVTLRCSPRSGDLSVYWYQQSLDQGLQFLIQYYNGEERAKGNILERFSAQQFPDLHSELNLSSLELGDSALYFCASSVFSGAPDTQYFGPGTRLTVL.

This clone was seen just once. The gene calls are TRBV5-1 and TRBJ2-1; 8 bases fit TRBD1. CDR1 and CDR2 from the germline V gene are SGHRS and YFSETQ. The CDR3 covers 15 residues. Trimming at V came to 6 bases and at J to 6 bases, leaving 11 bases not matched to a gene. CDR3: CASIPGGAGFNEQFF. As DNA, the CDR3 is TGCGCCAGCATCCCAGGGGGCGCAGGGTTCAATGAGCAGTTCTTC.

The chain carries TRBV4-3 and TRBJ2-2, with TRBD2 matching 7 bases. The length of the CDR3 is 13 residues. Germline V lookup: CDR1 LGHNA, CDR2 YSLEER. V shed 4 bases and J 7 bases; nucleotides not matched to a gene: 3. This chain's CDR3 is CASSPTGGGELFF. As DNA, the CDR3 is TGCGCCAGCAGCCCTACGGGGGGCGGGGAGCTGTTTTTT.

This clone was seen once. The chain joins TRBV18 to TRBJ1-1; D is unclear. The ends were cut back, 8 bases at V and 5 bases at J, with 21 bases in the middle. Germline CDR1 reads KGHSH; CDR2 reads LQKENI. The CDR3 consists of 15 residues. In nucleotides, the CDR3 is TGTGCCAGCCTCCAAGCTTCGGAGGTTGGTACTGAAGCTTTCTTT. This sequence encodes CASLQASEVGTEAFF.

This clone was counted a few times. The CDR3 loop reads CASSQDAGDGYTF. The CDR3 DNA sequence: TGCGCCAGCAGCCAAGATGCGGGCGATGGCTACACCTTC. V gene TRBV4-1 combines with J gene TRBJ1-2; D is unclear. Germline V gene sequence: CDR1 MGHRA, CDR2 YSYEKL. CDR3 length equals 13 residues. Trimming shortened V by 0 bases and J by 6 bases, and 8 bases separated the two germline ends.

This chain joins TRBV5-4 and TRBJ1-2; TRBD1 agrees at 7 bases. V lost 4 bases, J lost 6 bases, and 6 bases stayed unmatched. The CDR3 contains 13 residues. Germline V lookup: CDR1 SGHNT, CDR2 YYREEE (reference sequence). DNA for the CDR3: TGTGCCAGCAGCCCGACAGGGTCCGATGGCTACACCTTC. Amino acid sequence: CASSPTGSDGYTF. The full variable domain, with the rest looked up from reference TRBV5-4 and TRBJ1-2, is ETGVTQSPTHLIKTRGQQVTLRCSSQSGHNTVSWYQQALGQGPQFIFQYYREEENGRGNFPPRFSGLQFPNYSSELNVNALELDDSALYLCASSPTGSDGYTFGSGTRLTVV.

The CDR3 DNA is TGTGCCAGCAGCTTAGACCCGGGGAACACTGAAGCTTTCTTT. It specifies CASSLDPGNTEAFF. This chain uses TRBV11-2 with TRBJ1-1; D not resolved. The germline V gene encodes CDR1 SGHAT and CDR2 FQNNGV. Trimming cost V 0 bases and J 1 base, with 6 bases left between them. This CDR3 comprises 14 residues. Full variable domain (remainder filled in from reference TRBV11-2 and TRBJ1-1): EAGVAQSPRYKIIEKRQSVAFWCNPISGHATLYWYQQILGQGPKLLIQFQNNGVVDDSQLPKDRFSAERLKGVDSTLKIQPAKLEDSAVYLCASSLDPGNTEAFFGQGTRLTVV.

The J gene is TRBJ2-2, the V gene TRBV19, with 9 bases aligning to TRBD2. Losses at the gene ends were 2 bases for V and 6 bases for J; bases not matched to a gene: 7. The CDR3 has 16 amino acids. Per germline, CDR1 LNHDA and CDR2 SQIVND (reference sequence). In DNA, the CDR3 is TGTGCCAGTAGTATATCGGCGGGGGGGCATCCCGGGGAGCTGTTTTTT. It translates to CASSISAGGHPGELFF.

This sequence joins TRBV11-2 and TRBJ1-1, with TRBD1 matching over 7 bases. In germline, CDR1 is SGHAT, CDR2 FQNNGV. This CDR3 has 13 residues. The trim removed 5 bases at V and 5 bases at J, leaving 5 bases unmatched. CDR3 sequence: CASSTQQGTEAFF. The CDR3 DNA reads TGTGCCAGCAGCACGCAACAGGGGACTGAAGCTTTCTTT.

CDR3 bases: TGTGCCAGCTCACCACAGACACTTGCAACTAATGAAAAACTGTTTTTT. This gives the protein CASSPQTLATNEKLFF. The V call is TRBV18, the J call TRBJ1-4; D ambiguous. The germline V gene has CDR1 KGHSH and CDR2 LQKENI. The CDR3 spans 16 residues. V was shortened by 1 base and J by 0 bases, with 9 bases between the two germline ends.

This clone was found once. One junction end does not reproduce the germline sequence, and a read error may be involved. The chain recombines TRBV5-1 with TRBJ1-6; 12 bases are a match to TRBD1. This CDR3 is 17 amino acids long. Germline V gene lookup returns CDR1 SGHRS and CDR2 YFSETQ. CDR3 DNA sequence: TGCGCCAGCAGATCCGGGACAGGGGGCGCCTATAATTCACCCCCCCACTTT. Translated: CASRSGTGGAYNSPPHF. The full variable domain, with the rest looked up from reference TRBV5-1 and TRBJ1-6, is KAGVTQTPRYLIKTRGQQVTLSCSPISGHRSVSWYQQTPGQGLQFLFEYFSETQRNKGNFPGRFSGRQFSNSRSEMNVSTLELGDSALYLCASRSGTGGAYNSPPHFGNGTRLTVT.

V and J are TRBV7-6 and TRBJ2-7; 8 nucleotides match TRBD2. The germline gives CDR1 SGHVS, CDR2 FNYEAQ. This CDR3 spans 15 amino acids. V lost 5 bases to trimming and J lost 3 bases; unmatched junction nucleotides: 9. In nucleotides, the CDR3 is TGTGCCAGCAGCCCATCGGGGACTAGTGACTACGAGCAGTACTTC. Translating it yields CASSPSGTSDYEQYF.

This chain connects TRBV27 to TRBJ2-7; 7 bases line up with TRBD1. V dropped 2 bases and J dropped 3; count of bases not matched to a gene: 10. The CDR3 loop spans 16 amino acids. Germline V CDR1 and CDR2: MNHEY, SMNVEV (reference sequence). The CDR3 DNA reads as TGTGCCAGCAGTTTAGGACCAGGGGGTACGCTCTACGAGCAGTACTTC. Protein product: CASSLGPGGTLYEQYF.

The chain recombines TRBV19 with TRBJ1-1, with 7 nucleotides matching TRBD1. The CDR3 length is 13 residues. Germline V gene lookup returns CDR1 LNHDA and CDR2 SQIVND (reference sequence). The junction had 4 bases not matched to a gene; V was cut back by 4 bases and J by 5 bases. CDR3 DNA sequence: TGTGCCAGTAGTACGACAGGGAATACTGAAGCTTTCTTT. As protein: CASSTTGNTEAFF. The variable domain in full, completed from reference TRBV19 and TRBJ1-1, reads DGGITQSPKYLFRKEGQNVTLSCEQNLNHDAMYWYRQDPGQGLRLIYYSQIVNDFQKGDIAEGYSVSREKKESFPLTVTSAQKNPTAFYLCASSTTGNTEAFFGQGTRLTVV.

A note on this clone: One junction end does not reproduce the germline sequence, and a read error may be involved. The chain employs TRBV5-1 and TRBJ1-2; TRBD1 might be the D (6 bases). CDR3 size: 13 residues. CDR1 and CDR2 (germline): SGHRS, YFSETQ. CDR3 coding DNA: TGCGCCAGTACCGGACAGCCTAACTATGGCTACCCCTTC. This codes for CASTGQPNYGYPF. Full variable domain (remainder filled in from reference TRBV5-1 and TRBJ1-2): KAGVTQTPRYLIKTRGQQVTLSCSPISGHRSVSWYQQTPGQGLQFLFEYFSETQRNKGNFPGRFSGRQFSNSRSEMNVSTLELGDSALYLCASTGQPNYGYPFGSGTRLTVV.